The sequence of this T cell receptor (beta chain) was determined in a study of blood T cell repertoires in COVID-19 (dated by TCRdb to 2020 to 2022). For the study in its entirety: Samples from collaborators originated in the United States, Italy and Spain and spanned both the acute and convalescent phases of COVID-19. The repertoires were released in a freely available public database meant as a resource for research on the immune response to SARS-CoV-2. The material from the prospective study consisted of cDNA or gDNA derived from T cells, B-cell-depleted T cells, or PBMCs. Subjects who had been exposed to COVID-19, were actively infected with it, or had recovered from it provided the deeply sampled blood TCRbeta repertoires that made up the dataset. Nearly every sample came with metadata listing a de-identified subject ID, COVID-19 status, age in years and sex. HLA class I and class II types, where available, came from metadata supplied by the sample provider rather than from assay-based typing. The samples were drawn from the first 160 participants of the ongoing ImmuneRACE study and from 1,254 subjects provided by 6 global collaborators.

TCRbeta CDR3 regions were amplified from genomic DNA by means of the immunoSEQ Assay, a bias-controlled multiplex PCR. Per the original workflow: The number of nucleated cells in each sample was estimated from the amplification of reference gene primers within the assay. To quantify the absolute abundance of each unique TCRbeta CDR3 rearrangement, sequence reads were collapsed and filtered. Productive Simpson clonality was computed per sample as the square root of Simpson's diversity index over productive rearrangements. In its TCRdb copy, this immuneACCESS table keeps in-frame sequences only and misses some clones. Where compared with another copy, unresolved V genes explain less than half of these, and the others have no known cause. V and J calls and clone size come straight from that table; D and trimming were deduced from the DNA. The sample table holds 300,000 to 450,000 clones, of which around 85% were seen once. Roughly 3.4% of the sample goes to the ten largest clones.

According to the germline V gene, CDR1 reads SNHLY and CDR2 reads FYNNEI. Deletion took 4 bases off V and 3 bases off J, with a span of 13 bases between the germline ends. From the cysteine up to the phenylalanine, the CDR3 has a length of 14 residues. CDR3 DNA only is kept here, 42 bases in frame from base 1. Comment on this clone: The antigen it binds to is not known. The input lacks base qualities; no much larger clone sits a single base away.

Each collaborating institution followed its own protocols to collect whole blood in K2EDTA tubes. Collaborator samples were shipped for TCRbeta analysis as frozen whole blood, isolated PBMCs, or DNA extracted from either sample type. Study-level results and caveats: The quantity of clinical and demographic metadata differed by source and by participant and was supplied without curation.

The specimen was peripheral blood. The TCR was taken from a young woman with acute or convalescent COVID-19. The chain links TRBV2 with TRBJ2-7, and the D gene may be TRBD2, 5 bases matching. CDR3 reads: CASSVRTGVYEQYF. The DNA sequence reads TGTGCCAGCAGTGTTCGGACTGGAGTCTACGAGCAGTACTTC.